This is a list of T cell receptor beta chains from one sample in a study of vaccination effects on CD4 cells after COVID-19. TCRdb's table, derived via immunoSEQ multiplex PCR, lists solely in-frame clones and lacks some. This sample carries 26,000 or so clones, 70% to 80% of them seen once, and the ten largest clones take around 15%. Antigens for these TCRs are unknown. This material consisted of CD4+ T cells from PBMCs cultured with HCoV-NL63 spike peptides, taken before COVID-19 vaccination. The origin of the receptors is a human donor who had a prior SARS-CoV-2 infection. The CDR3 runs from the conserved cysteine through the conserved F or W. Fields, in order: V gene, clone size, CDR3 length, J gene, CDR3 protein. A row's size may be missing; if present it is once, few, many or a size class.

>TRBV6-6|few|13|TRBJ1-6
CASSYTTALPLHF
>TRBV30|.|16|TRBJ2-7
CAWRALSPGHSYEQYF
>TRBV6-6|.|12|TRBJ2-2
CASSRQGGELFF
>TRBV7-3|.|15|TRBJ1-6
CASSLQQGGNSPLHF
>TRBV30|few|13|TRBJ1-5
CAWSPQGTQPQHF
>TRBV30|.|11|TRBJ1-1
CACSAVLEAFF
>TRBV5-4|.|14|TRBJ2-1
CATRRTSGSDEQFF
>TRBV25-1|.|15|TRBJ2-3
CASSTRLAGDDTQYF
>TRBV6-5|.|12|TRBJ1-4
CASRRIGEKLFF
>TRBV6-5|.|12|TRBJ2-5
CLVRAAQETQYF
>TRBV7-2|.|14|TRBJ2-5
CASSHPRWEATQYF
>TRBV10-3|.|14|TRBJ2-2
CAIRREGNTGELFF
>TRBV3-1/TRBV3-2|.|12|TRBJ2-7
CASSYGRSEQYF
>TRBV19|.|14|TRBJ2-3
CASSIGWASVTQYF
>TRBV5-1|few|14|TRBJ1-1
CASSPAGGGDEAFF
>TRBV4-2|.|17|TRBJ1-6
CASSQVPLAGGSSPLHF
>TRBV11-3|.|13|TRBJ1-2
CASSTRANYGYTF
>TRBV15|.|17|TRBJ2-7
CATSRVFNIAGAYEQYF
>TRBV18|few|17|TRBJ1-5
CASSLFDLGRLAQPQHF
>TRBV5-6|.|17|TRBJ2-2
CASSLYVAGGNTGELFF
>TRBV5-1|.|15|TRBJ2-7
CASSLLAGAPNEQYF
>TRBV4-3|.|16|TRBJ2-3
CASSQDGRGDPDTQYF
>TRBV27|.|13|TRBJ2-3
CASSLLNTDTQYF
>TRBV2|once|15|TRBJ2-1
CASRRGGGPYNEQFF
>TRBV5-1|.|16|TRBJ2-7
CASSLTSGGLTYEQYF
>TRBV12-3/TRBV12-4|.|13|TRBJ1-1
CASSSYRVTEAFF
>TRBV2|.|12|TRBJ1-1
CASSDVGTVAFF
>TRBV3-1/TRBV3-2|once|12|TRBJ1-1
CASSQDGRPAFF
>TRBV18|once|14|TRBJ1-2
CASSPTGRDYGYTF
>TRBV2|.|16|TRBJ2-3
CASSEGWGGYTDTQYF
>TRBV3-1/TRBV3-2|.|16|TRBJ2-2
CASSHWFRRDTGELFF
>TRBV5-8|once|15|TRBJ1-6
CASSFQGARNSPLHF
>TRBV3-1/TRBV3-2|.|14|TRBJ2-7
CASRSGPSFYEQYF